This entry lists 7 T cell receptor beta chains sequenced from one sample in a study of Ad26.COV2.S vaccination and SARS-CoV-2 variants. The assay was immunoSEQ multiplex PCR, and TCRdb's table has in-frame clones only and misses some. The repertoire holds roughly 320,000 clones, with 86% as singletons. Treatment specified: roughly 19 received Ad26.COV2.S at low or high dose, single or two shots; a few received placebo; per-sample allocation not given. Sampling occurred on day 63 after the first vaccine or placebo injection. Material: peripheral blood, obtained in a trial of Ad26.COV2.S vaccine versus placebo. The receptor set was obtained from a person aged 18-65 years who received the Ad26.COV2.S COVID-19 vaccine or a placebo.

In this sample, this clone turned up a few times. The rearrangement links TRBV7-9 to TRBJ1-2; the match to TRBD1 covers 11 bases. With 5 bases clipped from V and 1 base from J, the junction kept 3 bases outside the gene matches. CDR3 length equals 15 residues. Per the germline V gene, CDR1 is SEHNR and CDR2 is FQNEAQ (reference sequence). The chain's CDR3 is CASSRGTGGNYGYTF. CDR3 nucleotide sequence: TGTGCCAGCAGCCGAGGGACAGGGGGTAACTATGGCTACACCTTC.

The genes are TRBV5-6 and TRBJ2-2, with no clear D. The CDR3 runs to 14 residues. CDR1 and CDR2 from the germline V gene are SGHDT and YYEEEE. The V gene lost 4 bases and the J gene lost 2 bases, with 9 bases spanning the gap. The CDR3 coding sequence is TGTGCCAGCAGCGACCGGGCCAACACCGGGGAGCTGTTTTTT. Encoded protein: CASSDRANTGELFF.

The chain joins TRBV7-2 to TRBJ1-5; maybe TRBD1 (6 bases). This CDR3 has 15 residues. Trimming removed 1 base at V and 4 bases at J, with 11 bases between. CDR1 is SGHTA and CDR2 is FQGNSA in the germline V gene. CDR3 DNA: TGTGCCAGCAGCTTAGTGGGGGGGCCTAATCAGCCCCAGCATTTT. Its protein is CASSLVGGPNQPQHF.

V usage is TRBV25-1 and J usage is TRBJ1-5; D not certain. This CDR3 has 15 amino acids. Germline values: CDR1 MGHDK, CDR2 SYGVNS. The V end was cut by 3 bases, the J end by 0 bases, with 9 bases between. CDR3: CASSDSQVSNQPQHF. The CDR3 DNA is TGTGCCAGCAGTGACTCCCAGGTTAGCAATCAGCCCCAGCATTTT. The full variable domain, rest sourced from reference TRBV25-1 and TRBJ1-5, is EADIYQTPRYLVIGTGKKITLECSQTMGHDKMYWYQQDPGMELHLIHYSYGVNSTEKGDLSSESTVSRIRTEHFPLTLESARPSHTSQYLCASSDSQVSNQPQHFGDGTRLSIL.

On this clone: The sample holds other DNA sequences that translate to the same CDR3. This chain joins TRBV7-2 and TRBJ2-7; D is perhaps TRBD1 (6 bases). Germline V gene lookup returns CDR1 SGHTA and CDR2 FQGNSA. Deletions cut 1 base from V and 2 bases from J, with 9 bases between. CDR3 size: 14 residues. The CDR3 DNA follows: TGTGCCAGCAGCTTAGACGGGACACCCTACGAGCAGTACTTC. It specifies CASSLDGTPYEQYF.

The rearrangement links TRBV29-1 to TRBJ1-2, with D possibly being TRBD1 (6 bases). The V gene lost 1 base and the J gene lost 5 bases, with 11 bases spanning the gap. This CDR3 contains 13 residues. Germline V gives CDR1 SQVTM, CDR2 ANQGSEA. CDR3 region: CSVEVGGGYGYTF. The CDR3 DNA reads TGCAGCGTTGAAGTAGGGGGAGGGTATGGCTACACCTTC.

J is TRBJ1-5 and V is TRBV19, with 10 bases identical to TRBD1. The V gene's germline CDR1 is LNHDA and CDR2 SQIVND (reference sequence). V shed 7 bases, J shed 9 bases, and the junction held 12 bases outside the gene matches. The CDR3 contains 15 residues. The chain's CDR3 is CASTPTGGDYLPQHF. Written as DNA, the CDR3 is TGTGCCAGTACCCCGACAGGGGGCGACTATCTGCCCCAGCATTTT.